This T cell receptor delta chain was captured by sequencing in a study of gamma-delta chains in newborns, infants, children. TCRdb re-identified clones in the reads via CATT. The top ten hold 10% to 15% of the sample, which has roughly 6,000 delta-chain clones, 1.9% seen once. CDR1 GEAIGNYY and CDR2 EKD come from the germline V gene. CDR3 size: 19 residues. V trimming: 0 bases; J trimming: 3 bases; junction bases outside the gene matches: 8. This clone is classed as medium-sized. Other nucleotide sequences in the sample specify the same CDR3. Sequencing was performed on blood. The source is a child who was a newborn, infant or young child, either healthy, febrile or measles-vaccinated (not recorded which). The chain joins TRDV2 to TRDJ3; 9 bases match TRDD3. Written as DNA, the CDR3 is TGTGCCTGTGACACCGCGTCGGGGATACGCGTCTGGGACACCCGACAGATGTTTTTC. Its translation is CACDTASGIRVWDTRQMFF.